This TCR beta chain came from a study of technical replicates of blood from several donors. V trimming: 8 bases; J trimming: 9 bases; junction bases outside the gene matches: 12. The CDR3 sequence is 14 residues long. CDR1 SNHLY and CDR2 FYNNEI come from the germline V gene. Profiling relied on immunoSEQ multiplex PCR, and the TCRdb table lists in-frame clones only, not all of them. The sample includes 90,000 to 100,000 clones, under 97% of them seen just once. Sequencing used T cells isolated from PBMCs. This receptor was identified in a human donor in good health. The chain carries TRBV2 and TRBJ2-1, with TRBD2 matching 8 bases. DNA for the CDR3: TGTGCCAGCGAGGCAGCGGGAGACCCCGCTGAGCAGTTCTTC. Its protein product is CASEAAGDPAEQFF.